This is a list of T cell receptor beta chains from one sample in a study of blood T cell repertoires in COVID-19. The data were produced by immunoSEQ multiplex PCR, yet TCRdb's version contains in-frame clones alone and is incomplete. The data contain fewer than 65,000 clones, approximately 87% of them seen just once; the ten biggest clones take up less than 5.5%. The sequenced sample consisted of peripheral blood. The receptors come from a human donor in a cohort sampled during active COVID-19. Each CDR3 is given with its conserved first and last residue. The D gene is left open where the match is weak. The size field is filled for only some rows; it gives once, few, many or a size class.

j_call	cdr3_length	d_call	v_call	clone_size	cdr3_nt	cdr3_aa
TRBJ2-1	19	TRBD1	TRBV7-8	.	TGTGCCAGCAGCCAAAACCTAGTGGGACAGGGGGTGGCTTACAATGAGCAGTTCTTC	CASSQNLVGQGVAYNEQFF
TRBJ1-1	13	.	TRBV7-2	once	TGTGCCAGCAGCCCATATGACTCCCCTGGAGCTTTCTTT	CASSPYDSPGAFF
TRBJ2-6	16	TRBD1	TRBV2	.	TGTGCCAGTAGGACAGGAGTGTACTCTGGGGCCAACGTCCTGACTTTC	CASRTGVYSGANVLTF
TRBJ2-7	15	.	TRBV9	once	TGTGCCAGCAGCGTAGGTGGCAGGGCCCCCTACGAGCAGTACTTC	CASSVGGRAPYEQYF
TRBJ1-3	16	.	TRBV7-2	.	TGTGCCAGCAGCTTAGGACAGACCCTCTCTGGAAACACCATATATTTT	CASSLGQTLSGNTIYF
TRBJ2-1	15	TRBD2	TRBV6-4	few	TGTGCCAGCAGCGAACTAGCGGGGGCCTACAATGAGCAGTTCTTC	CASSELAGAYNEQFF
TRBJ1-3	16	TRBD1	TRBV30	few	TGTGCCTGGAGTTCACAGGGGGCCAGCTCTGGAAACACCATATATTTT	CAWSSQGASSGNTIYF
TRBJ2-7	14	TRBD1	TRBV3-1/TRBV3-2	few	TGTGCCAGCAGCCGGGGACAGGGCACCTACGAGCAGTACTTC	CASSRGQGTYEQYF
TRBJ2-3	14	.	TRBV7-9	.	TGTGCCAGCAGCTTAGAAGGGAGTACAGATACGCAGTATTTT	CASSLEGSTDTQYF
TRBJ1-4	12	TRBD1	TRBV2	once	TGTGCCAGCACCCGGGACAGTGAAAAACTGTTTTTT	CASTRDSEKLFF
TRBJ1-2	14	.	TRBV3-1/TRBV3-2	.	TGTGCCAGCAGCCAAGCCGGTACTAACTATGGCTACACCTTC	CASSQAGTNYGYTF
TRBJ1-5	13	.	TRBV19	.	TGTGCCAGTAGTTCCGGGTTGACTCAGCCCCAGCATTTT	CASSSGLTQPQHF
TRBJ1-1	14	.	TRBV7-9	.	TGTGCCAGCAGCTTAGTAGCTTTGAACACTGAAGCTTTCTTT	CASSLVALNTEAFF
TRBJ1-2	16	TRBD1	TRBV7-2	.	TGTGCCAGCAGCCCAGGGGGCGAAGAGTCTAACTATGGCTACACCTTC	CASSPGGEESNYGYTF
TRBJ2-1	11	TRBD2	TRBV5-1	.	TGCGCCAGCAGCATCGGACTAGATCAGTTCTTC	CASSIGLDQFF
TRBJ2-7	15	TRBD2	TRBV7-9	.	TGTGCCAGCAGCTTAGAAGGACTAGCGGGGTCCGAGCAGTACTTC	CASSLEGLAGSEQYF
TRBJ1-4	14	TRBD1	TRBV30	.	TGTGCCTGGGCTTTCCAGGGGGCAGGGGAAAAACTGTTTTTT	CAWAFQGAGEKLFF
TRBJ1-3	16	.	TRBV6-4	.	TGTGCCAGCAGTGCCCCCGGACGGGAGCCTGGAAACACCATATATTTT	CASSAPGREPGNTIYF
TRBJ2-3	16	.	TRBV2	many	TGTGCCAGCAGTATCAGGGGCGGGGGTAGCACAGATACGCAGTATTTT	CASSIRGGGSTDTQYF
TRBJ2-5	16	TRBD2	TRBV4-1	.	TGCGCCAGCAGCCAAGAGCTAGCGGGGGGTGTAGAGACCCAGTACTTC	CASSQELAGGVETQYF
TRBJ2-3	16	TRBD2	TRBV5-1	.	TGCGCCAGCAGCTCGGGACTAGCGGGGAGCACAGATACGCAGTATTTT	CASSSGLAGSTDTQYF
TRBJ1-1	15	.	TRBV9	.	TGTGCCAGCAGCGTAGGTGGGACAAGGAACACTGAAGCTTTCTTT	CASSVGGTRNTEAFF
TRBJ2-1	13	.	TRBV5-1	.	TGCGCCAGCAGCTACCAACAGGACAATGAGCAGTTCTTC	CASSYQQDNEQFF
TRBJ2-7	16	.	TRBV7-9	.	TGTGCCAGCAGCCCCCCTACGGGGTCCGATTCCTACGAGCAGTACTTC	CASSPPTGSDSYEQYF
TRBJ2-5	14	.	TRBV2	once	TGTGCCAGCAGTGAAGTGACCGCCCTGGAGATCCAGTACTTC	CASSEVTALEIQYF
TRBJ1-2	14	TRBD1	TRBV28	few	TGTGCCAGCATTGAACAGGGGGCAATTCGTGGCTACACCTTC	CASIEQGAIRGYTF
TRBJ2-2	12	.	TRBV7-6	few	TGTGCCAGCAGCTTGGCGGGCGGGGAGCTGTTTTTT	CASSLAGGELFF
TRBJ1-2	14	TRBD1	TRBV5-1	many	TGCGCCAGCAGCTTACGGGACAGGGAAGATGGCTACACCTTC	CASSLRDREDGYTF
TRBJ1-6	14	.	TRBV14	.	TGTGCCAGCAGAGGGGGGGTCCATAATTCACCCCTCCACTTT	CASRGGVHNSPLHF
TRBJ1-1	11	.	TRBV20-1	.	TGCAGTGCTACCCTCTACACTGAAGCTTTCTTT	CSATLYTEAFF
TRBJ2-1	13	TRBD2	TRBV7-9	.	TGTGCCAGCAACCTAGCGGGCGGGAATGAGCAGTTCTTC	CASNLAGGNEQFF
TRBJ1-3	14	.	TRBV7-2	.	TGTGCCAGCAGCTTAGATTTCGCTGGAAACACCATATATTTT	CASSLDFAGNTIYF
TRBJ1-2	14	TRBD1	TRBV2	.	TGTGCCAGCAGGGGGGGACAGGGGTCTGGAGGCTACACCTTC	CASRGGQGSGGYTF
TRBJ2-3	17	TRBD2	TRBV19	few	TGTGCCAGTAGTGCCCAGACTAGCGGGGGAACCACAGATACGCAGTATTTT	CASSAQTSGGTTDTQYF
TRBJ1-6	15	.	TRBV27	few	TGTGCCAGCAGTTTAACGGACAGCGGATATTCACCCCTCCACTTT	CASSLTDSGYSPLHF
TRBJ2-7	16	.	TRBV6-6	.	TGTGCCAGCAGTTACTCGACCGAGGGAGACCCCCAGGAGCAGTACTTC	CASSYSTEGDPQEQYF
TRBJ2-3	16	TRBD2	TRBV7-2	.	TGTGCCAGCAGAATCTCTAGCGGGGGCGGGGCAGATACGCAGTATTTT	CASRISSGGGADTQYF
TRBJ1-3	18	.	TRBV5-5	.	TGTGCCAGCAGCTTGGGTTACACAGGGACTAACTCTGGAAACACCATATATTTT	CASSLGYTGTNSGNTIYF
TRBJ1-1	14	TRBD1	TRBV11-2	.	TGTGCCAGCAGCTTAGAAGCAGGGGGGACTGAAGCTTTCTTT	CASSLEAGGTEAFF
TRBJ1-6	14	TRBD1	TRBV6-2/TRBV6-3	.	TGTGCCAGCAGTCGCGGACAGGGGGGATCACCCCTCCACTTT	CASSRGQGGSPLHF
TRBJ2-5	17	TRBD2	TRBV3-1/TRBV3-2	.	TGTGCCAGCAGCCAAGCGCGGACGGCGGGGGGGGGAGAGACCCAGTACTTC	CASSQARTAGGGETQYF
TRBJ1-2	15	TRBD1	TRBV19	.	TGTGCCAGTAGTTTCCGGGACAGACCTACCTATGGCTACACCTTC	CASSFRDRPTYGYTF
TRBJ2-5	14	.	TRBV7-2	.	TGTGCCAGCAGCTTCCTGGGGCGACGAGAGACCCAGTACTTC	CASSFLGRRETQYF
TRBJ1-1	13	.	TRBV29-1	.	TGCAGCGCCCCTGCTGGGGGGAGCTCTGAAGCTTTCTTT	CSAPAGGSSEAFF
TRBJ2-7	15	.	TRBV6-2/TRBV6-3	medium-sized	TGTGCCAGCAGTTACTCAGGAGGTGGCTCCTACGAGCAGTACTTC	CASSYSGGGSYEQYF
TRBJ2-3	15	TRBD1	TRBV6-2/TRBV6-3	.	TGTGCCAGCAGTCATACGGGACAGCGCACAGATACGCAGTATTTT	CASSHTGQRTDTQYF
TRBJ1-5	13	.	TRBV11-2	.	TGTGCCAGCAGCTTGAGGGAGAATCAGCCCCAGCATTTT	CASSLRENQPQHF
TRBJ2-3	17	TRBD2	TRBV11-3	.	TGTGCCAGCAGCTTACGGTCTAGCGGGGGGTTGACAGATACGCAGTATTTT	CASSLRSSGGLTDTQYF
TRBJ1-1	15	.	TRBV5-5	.	TGTGCCAGCAGCTCAGTCAGGGGTATCGACACTGAAGCTTTCTTT	CASSSVRGIDTEAFF
TRBJ2-5	16	.	TRBV11-2	.	TGTGCCAGCAGCTTAGGGGCAGGGATCATTCAAGAGACCCAGTACTTC	CASSLGAGIIQETQYF
TRBJ1-1	17	.	TRBV3-1/TRBV3-2	.	TGTGCCAGCAGCCAAACAGAAACCAGGATCGTGAACACTGAAGCTTTCTTT	CASSQTETRIVNTEAFF
TRBJ1-2	15	.	TRBV30	.	TGTGCCTGGAGTCTCCCCCCGACAGAAACCTATGGCTACACCTTC	CAWSLPPTETYGYTF
TRBJ2-7	13	TRBD2	TRBV28	.	TGTGCCAGCAGTGTAACGGGAGGGCGGGAGCAGTACTTC	CASSVTGGREQYF
TRBJ2-2	14	.	TRBV7-8	.	TGTGCCAGCAGTTCCCTGGGCCTCACCGGGGAGCTGTTTTTT	CASSSLGLTGELFF
TRBJ2-1	14	TRBD1	TRBV5-5	.	TGTGCCAGCAGCTCATCTGACAGGGGCGATGAGCAGTTCTTC	CASSSSDRGDEQFF